The present T cell receptor (beta chain) was sequenced within a study of blood T cell repertoires in COVID-19 (TCRdb year 2020). Background for the entire study: The collaborator samples originated in the United States, Italy and Spain and spanned the acute and convalescent phases of COVID-19. The material from the prospective study consisted of cDNA or gDNA derived from T cells, B-cell-depleted T cells, or PBMCs. Subjects who had been exposed to COVID-19, were actively infected with it, or had recovered from it provided the deeply sampled blood TCRbeta repertoires that made up the dataset. The repertoires were released in a freely available public database intended as a resource for research on the immune response to SARS-CoV-2. The samples were drawn from the first 160 participants of the ongoing ImmuneRACE study and from under 1,500 subjects provided by 6 global collaborators. Sample metadata almost always included a de-identified subject ID, COVID-19 status, age in years and sex. Where available, HLA class I and class II types were taken from metadata supplied by the sample provider and were not determined by assay-based typing. Study-level results and caveats: Clinical and demographic metadata were provided uncurated, with the amount varying by source and participant.

The collaborating institutions used their own protocols to collect whole blood in K2EDTA tubes. For TCRbeta analysis, collaborators shipped samples in one of three forms: frozen whole blood, isolated PBMCs, or DNA extracted from either of those sample types. TCRbeta CDR3 regions were amplified from genomic DNA using the immunoSEQ Assay, a bias-controlled multiplex PCR. In the authors' own workflow: The number of nucleated cells in each sample was estimated from the amplification of reference gene primers within the assay. To quantify the absolute abundance of each unique TCRbeta CDR3 rearrangement, sequence reads were collapsed and filtered. Productive Simpson clonality was computed per sample as the square root of Simpson's diversity index over productive rearrangements. TCRdb took this table from immuneACCESS and kept in-frame rearrangements with V and J called. Such tables lack part of the clones; where checked against another copy, unresolved V genes explain under half of the gap, and the rest is unexplained. Clone size and V and J calls were adopted from that table, with D and trimming inferred from the DNA. Present in this sample are 90,000 to 130,000 clones, 87% of which were seen just once. Of the sample, 4.8% falls within the top ten clones.

In regard to this clone: Which antigen it targets is not known. There are no base qualities to consult, and no much larger clone falls within one base.

In the germline V gene, CDR1 corresponds to MDHEN and CDR2 to SYDVKM. The germline V end is reduced by 5 bases and the J end by 5 bases; junction bases left unmatched: 5. The CDR3 sequence holds 15 residues, the cysteine and phenylalanine included. Just CDR3 DNA is preserved here, 45 bases in frame from base 1. The TCR was taken from a human donor in a cohort sampled during active COVID-19. The sample taken for sequencing was peripheral blood. This sequence uses TRBV28 and TRBJ2-7; 14 junctional bases match TRBD2. The nucleotides are TGTGCCAGCAGTCCGGGGACTAGCGGGAGTCACGAGCAGTACTTC. This encodes CASSPGTSGSHEQYF. Here the CDR3 is joined to the reference TRBV28 and TRBJ2-7 genes, and the full variable domain is: DVKVTQSSRYLVKRTGEKVFLECVQDMDHENMFWYRQDPGLGLRLIYFSYDVKMKEKGDIPEGYSVSREKKERFSLILESASTNQTSMYLCASSPGTSGSHEQYFGPGTRLTVT.